The clone carrying this TCR beta chain was seen at least ten times. These data originate in a study of T cells after yellow fever vaccination. Study information: It was SMART-Seq v4 Ultra Low Input that prepared the fractions with low cell numbers.

The trim removed 4 bases at V and 6 bases at J, leaving 7 bases unmatched. Germline CDR1 SGDLS, CDR2 YYNGEE. This CDR3 is built from 14 residues. The study made its TCR cDNA through 5'RACE template switching. That step introduced a universal primer site along with UMIs. TCRdb redid the calling of the 5' RACE reads with MiXCR, one entry per CDR3 protein. The data show around 160,000 distinct CDR3 sequences, 6.5% to 8.5% seen once. The sample here was CD4+ T cells sorted from PBMCs, taken around 5 days after the first yellow fever vaccination. This receptor was taken from a young man who received the YFV17D yellow fever vaccine. The chain couples TRBV9 to TRBJ2-1; 7 positions agree with TRBD1. CDR3 nucleotides: TGTGCCAGCAGCCCGACGACAGGGTCCAATGAGCAGTTCTTC. This codes for CASSPTTGSNEQFF.